This is a list of T cell receptor beta chains from one sample in a study of cytomegalovirus exposure and HLA in healthy donors. TCRdb's table, derived via immunoSEQ multiplex PCR, lists solely in-frame clones and lacks some. The sample shows approximately 210,000 clones, around 76% of them seen only once. Input material: PBMCs. These receptors were obtained from a middle-aged man in good health and CMV-seropositive. CDR3s include the opening cysteine and the closing phenylalanine or tryptophan. A D gene is named only where the DNA matches it firmly. Size values are once, few and many counts, or a class for expanded clones, and some rows have none.

j_call	clone_size	v_call	d_call	cdr3_aa	cdr3_nt
TRBJ1-4	NA	TRBV9	NA	CASSVGGANNEKLFF	TGTGCCAGCAGCGTTGGAGGAGCAAATAATGAAAAACTGTTTTTT
TRBJ2-1	once	TRBV5-1	TRBD2	CASSGGLAGASEQFF	TGCGCCAGCAGCGGGGGACTAGCGGGAGCCAGTGAGCAGTTCTTC
TRBJ1-2	NA	TRBV7-9	TRBD1	CASSWGTGHYGYTF	TGTGCCAGCAGCTGGGGGACAGGGCACTATGGCTACACCTTC
TRBJ2-1	NA	TRBV6-5	TRBD2	CASSAPGGEQFF	TGTGCCAGCAGTGCCCCGGGGGGGGAGCAGTTCTTC
TRBJ2-5	NA	TRBV5-1	TRBD2	CASGLGAGGPSVETQYF	TGCGCCAGCGGCCTCGGAGCGGGAGGGCCCTCGGTGGAGACCCAGTACTTC
TRBJ2-2	NA	TRBV30	NA	CAWSPDSFPANTGELFF	TGTGCCTGGAGTCCGGACAGTTTCCCCGCGAACACCGGGGAGCTGTTTTTT
TRBJ2-2	NA	TRBV29-1	TRBD2	CSAPLVGGLHTGELFF	TGCAGCGCACCATTGGTCGGGGGGTTACACACCGGGGAGCTGTTTTTT
TRBJ1-3	NA	TRBV5-1	TRBD1	CASSPTGGEGNTIYF	TGCGCCAGCAGCCCGACAGGGGGCGAGGGAAACACCATATATTTT
TRBJ2-3	NA	TRBV7-3	NA	CASSLTSHQANTQYF	TGTGCCAGCAGCTTAACGTCACACCAGGCGAATACGCAGTATTTT
TRBJ1-2	NA	TRBV6-5	NA	CASSSYSTNYGYTF	TGTGCCAGCAGTTCCTATTCTACTAACTATGGCTACACCTTC
TRBJ2-5	NA	TRBV30	TRBD2	CAYGASGIGTQYF	TGTGCCTATGGGGCTAGCGGGATTGGGACCCAGTACTTC
TRBJ2-7	NA	TRBV27	NA	CASSLVYEQYF	TGTGCCAGCAGTTTAGTATACGAGCAGTACTTC